The next 20 T cell receptor beta chains were all read from a single sample in a study of blood T cell repertoires in COVID-19. The table came from immunoSEQ multiplex PCR; TCRdb's copy has only in-frame clones and leaves some out. The top ten hold around 3.8% of the sample, which has about 230,000 clones, about 87% seen once. Sequencing was performed on PBMCs or T cells enriched from blood (not recorded which). These receptors originate from a woman aged 25 to 39 who had been exposed to COVID-19.

Only a few counts were recorded for this clone. At one of its ends the junction is not consistent with the germline gene, which may arise from a read error. Other nucleotide sequences from this sample produce the same CDR3. The chain employs TRBV29-1 and TRBJ2-3; 8 positions match TRBD2. This CDR3 has 12 residues. In germline, CDR1 is SQVTM, CDR2 ANQGSEA. The CDR3 DNA follows: TGCAGCGTGAGGACTAGCAAAGATACGCAGTATTTT. It is translated as CSVRTSKDTQYF.

The chain is built from TRBV24-1 and TRBJ1-2, with 7 bases fitting TRBD1. This CDR3 comprises 14 residues. Germline CDR1 reads KGHDR; CDR2 reads SFDVKD. The ends lost 5 bases at V and 4 bases at J; junction bases unmatched: 6. CDR3 nucleotides: TGTGCCACCAGTGCCACAGGGGTAGGCTATGGCTACACCTTC. Translating it yields CATSATGVGYGYTF.

This clone was seen only a few times. The chain carries TRBV7-9 and TRBJ1-5; D gene unclear. Trimming cost V 2 bases and J 2 bases, with 13 bases left between them. The germline V gene has CDR1 SEHNR and CDR2 FQNEAQ (reference sequence). This CDR3 contains 16 residues. The CDR3 coding sequence is TGTGCCAGCAGCTTAAGTCGAGGGTCGGGCAATCAGCCCCAGCATTTT. It yields the protein CASSLSRGSGNQPQHF.

This clone was seen a single time. Different DNA sequences within this sample yield the same CDR3. This chain connects TRBV6-5 to TRBJ2-7; possibly TRBD2 for D (5 bases). Germline V CDR1 and CDR2: MNHEY, SVGAGI. Trimming shortened V by 6 bases and J by 3 bases, and 6 bases separated the two germline ends. The CDR3 contains 11 residues. The CDR3 nucleotides read TGTGCCAGCAGCCGGGGCTACGAGCAGTACTTC. Amino acids: CASSRGYEQYF.

The V call is TRBV7-9, the J call TRBJ2-2; 7 nucleotides align to TRBD1. Germline V gene lookup returns CDR1 SEHNR and CDR2 FQNEAQ (reference sequence). This CDR3 region has 14 residues. V lost 5 bases to trimming and J lost 5 bases; unmatched junction nucleotides: 5. The CDR3 DNA reads TGTGCCAGCAGCGTAAGGACAGGTACCGGGGAGCTGTTTTTT. This encodes CASSVRTGTGELFF.

This clone was counted a single time. V gene TRBV2 combines with J gene TRBJ2-3; 8 positions match TRBD2. Germline assignment: CDR1 SNHLY and CDR2 FYNNEI. The J segment lost 2 bases and the V segment lost 6 bases, leaving 7 bases of the junction unmatched. The length of the CDR3 is 15 residues. In nucleotides, the CDR3 is TGTGCCAGCAGCTTACTAGCGGACTACACAGATACGCAGTATTTT. Its translation is CASSLLADYTDTQYF. The full variable domain, rest sourced from reference TRBV2 and TRBJ2-3, is EPEVTQTPSHQVTQMGQEVILRCVPISNHLYFYWYRQILGQKVEFLVSFYNNEISEKSEIFDDQFSVERPDGSNFTLKIRSTKLEDSAMYFCASSLLADYTDTQYFGPGTRLTVL.

V and J are TRBV11-2 and TRBJ1-1; weak D call: TRBD1 (6 bases). CDR1 is SGHAT and CDR2 is FQNNGV in the germline V gene. The length of the CDR3 is 15 residues. The V gene lost 5 bases and the J gene lost 0 bases, with 13 bases spanning the gap. This CDR3 is CASSRGGTLNTEAFF. In nucleotides, the CDR3 is TGTGCCAGCAGCAGGGGGGGTACCTTGAACACTGAAGCTTTCTTT.

The gene calls are TRBV9 and TRBJ2-1; a possible D gene is TRBD2 (5 bases). Germline V gene sequence: CDR1 SGDLS, CDR2 YYNGEE. CDR3 length: 15 residues. The V gene lost 1 base and the J gene lost 6 bases, with 14 bases spanning the gap. In DNA, the CDR3 is TGTGCCAGCAGCGTAACGGACTCCCCGTTCAATGAGCAGTTCTTC. As protein: CASSVTDSPFNEQFF.

The chain joins TRBV11-2 to TRBJ1-1; no clear D. The CDR3 totals 12 residues. The V gene's germline CDR1 is SGHAT and CDR2 FQNNGV. Trimming took off 5 bases at V and 6 bases at J, with 10 bases between the two ends. The CDR3 protein is CASSNRHPEAFF. The DNA for the CDR3 is TGTGCCAGCAGCAATCGACACCCTGAAGCTTTCTTT. The whole variable domain, filled in from reference TRBV11-2 and TRBJ1-1, reads EAGVAQSPRYKIIEKRQSVAFWCNPISGHATLYWYQQILGQGPKLLIQFQNNGVVDDSQLPKDRFSAERLKGVDSTLKIQPAKLEDSAVYLCASSNRHPEAFFGQGTRLTVV.

V is TRBV7-6 and J is TRBJ2-2, with 15 bases lining up with TRBD2. The germline V gene encodes CDR1 SGHVS and CDR2 FNYEAQ. Unmatched junction bases numbered 4, after V lost 5 bases and J lost 3 bases. The CDR3 has 17 residues. The CDR3 loop is CASSQGLAGGDTGELFF. For the CDR3, the DNA is TGTGCCAGCAGCCAAGGACTAGCGGGAGGGGACACCGGGGAGCTGTTTTTT.

The chain couples TRBV18 to TRBJ1-4; the match to TRBD1 covers 9 bases. CDR3 length: 13 amino acids. In germline, CDR1 is KGHSH, CDR2 LQKENI. J gave up 5 bases and V 8 bases, and 3 bases lay outside the gene matches. CDR3 in DNA: TGTGCCAGCCAACAGGGGGCAAATGAAAAACTGTTTTTT. It encodes CASQQGANEKLFF.

This chain links TRBV10-1 with TRBJ2-3; TRBD2 matches 9 bases. J gave up 0 bases and V 2 bases, and 3 bases lay outside the gene matches. The CDR3 extends over 16 amino acids. Germline V gene sequence: CDR1 WNHNN, CDR2 SYGVQD (reference sequence). CDR3 loop: CASSEVAGASTDTQYF. CDR3 bases: TGCGCCAGCAGTGAGGTAGCGGGAGCTAGCACAGATACGCAGTATTTT.

A single count supports this clone. The J gene is TRBJ1-2, the V gene TRBV5-4; D is unclear. The CDR3 contains 16 residues. The germline gives CDR1 SGHNT, CDR2 YYREEE (reference sequence). V was cut by 0 bases and J by 4 bases, with 16 bases left in between. The CDR3 nucleotides read TGTGCCAGCAGCTTGGCCTCTTTTATCACTTCCTATGGCTACACCTTC. Its translation is CASSLASFITSYGYTF.

The chain's CDR3 is CASSQARGAYEQYF. CDR3 coding DNA: TGCGCCAGCAGCCAAGCCAGGGGAGCCTACGAGCAGTACTTC. The chain combines TRBV4-1 with TRBJ2-7; maybe TRBD1 (6 bases). The CDR3 is made up of 14 amino acids. V shed 1 base and J shed 2 bases, with 9 bases lying between them. Germline values: CDR1 MGHRA, CDR2 YSYEKL.

Here the CDR3 reads CATSVAAGSTDTQYF. CDR3 DNA sequence: TGTGCCACCAGTGTGGCAGCGGGGAGCACAGATACGCAGTATTTT. This sequence joins TRBV24-1 and TRBJ2-3; 7 bases fit TRBD2. Germline assignment: CDR1 KGHDR and CDR2 SFDVKD. This CDR3 is 15 amino acids long. V lost 5 bases to trimming and J lost 0 bases; unmatched junction nucleotides: 4.

Here the CDR3 reads CASSLDRGNEKLFF. DNA of the CDR3: TGCGCCAGCAGCCTGGACAGGGGTAATGAAAAACTGTTTTTT. The rearrangement links TRBV4-1 to TRBJ1-4; 9 bases agree with TRBD1. The germline gives CDR1 MGHRA, CDR2 YSYEKL. This CDR3 region has 14 residues. V trimming: 4 bases; J trimming: 4 bases; junction bases outside the gene matches: 1.

The chain combines TRBV4-1 with TRBJ1-5; the D is unclear. Deletions cut 0 bases from V and 6 bases from J, with 12 bases between. Germline V gene lookup returns CDR1 MGHRA and CDR2 YSYEKL. The CDR3 has 15 amino acids. This CDR3 is CASSQEEAPLQPQHF. The CDR3 DNA reads as TGCGCCAGCAGCCAAGAAGAGGCGCCACTTCAGCCCCAGCATTTT.

This chain uses TRBV5-1 with TRBJ2-5; a weak D match, TRBD1 (5 bases). The CDR3 has 14 residues. V lost 1 base, J lost 0 bases, and 7 bases lay in between. Germline V lookup: CDR1 SGHRS, CDR2 YFSETQ. CDR3 in amino acids: CASSLTGDQETQYF. DNA for the CDR3: TGCGCCAGCAGCTTGACAGGAGACCAAGAGACCCAGTACTTC.

CDR3 sequence: CSVVSEGGQPDGYTF. For the CDR3, the DNA is TGCAGCGTTGTGTCTGAGGGAGGTCAGCCGGACGGCTACACCTTC. V usage is TRBV29-1 and J usage is TRBJ1-2, with D uncertain. With 4 bases removed from V and 8 bases from J, the gap between germline ends came to 23 bases. Germline-derived CDR1 and CDR2 are SQVTM and ANQGSEA. The CDR3 spans 15 residues.

The rearrangement links TRBV5-1 to TRBJ1-1; 8 bases match TRBD1. J lost 0 bases, V lost 3 bases, and 4 bases had no gene match. CDR1 and CDR2 (germline): SGHRS, YFSETQ. The CDR3 totals 15 residues. The CDR3 sequence: CASSWGTGMNTEAFF. The CDR3 DNA is TGCGCCAGCAGCTGGGGGACAGGAATGAACACTGAAGCTTTCTTT.